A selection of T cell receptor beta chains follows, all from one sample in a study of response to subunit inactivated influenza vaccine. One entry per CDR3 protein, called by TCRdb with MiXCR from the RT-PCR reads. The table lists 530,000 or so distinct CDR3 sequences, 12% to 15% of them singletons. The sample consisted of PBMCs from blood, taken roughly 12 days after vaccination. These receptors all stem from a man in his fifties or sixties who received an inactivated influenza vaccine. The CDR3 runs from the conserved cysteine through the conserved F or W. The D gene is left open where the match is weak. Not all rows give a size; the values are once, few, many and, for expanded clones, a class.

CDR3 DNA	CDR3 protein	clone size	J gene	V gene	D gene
TGTGCCAGCAGTTACTGGACAGGTGGGACCCAGTACTTC	CASSYWTGGTQYF	NA	TRBJ2-5	TRBV27	TRBD1
TGTGCCATCAGTGGGTCCTACGAGCAGTACTTC	CAISGSYEQYF	few	TRBJ2-7	TRBV10-3	NA
TGTGCCAGCAGCTTAACCGGGACCCACAATGAGCAGTTCTTC	CASSLTGTHNEQFF	NA	TRBJ2-1	TRBV11-2	NA
TGTGCCAGCAGTTACTCGGGGGGTGAGGGTGAAAAACTGTTTTTT	CASSYSGGEGEKLFF	few	TRBJ1-4	TRBV6-5	NA
TGCGCCAGCAGTGAGTCGACTAGCGGGGGCTACAATGAGCAGTTCTTC	CASSESTSGGYNEQFF	many	TRBJ2-1	TRBV10-1	TRBD2
TGCGCCAGCAGCTTAACCGGGACAGATCCCTACGAGCAGTACTTC	CASSLTGTDPYEQYF	NA	TRBJ2-7	TRBV5-1	TRBD1
TGTGCCATCAGTGAGTCATTGGCTGAGCAGTTCTTC	CAISESLAEQFF	NA	TRBJ2-1	TRBV10-3	NA
TGCAGCGTCCGAAGCAGAGACCCCTACGAGCAGTACTTC	CSVRSRDPYEQYF	NA	TRBJ2-7	TRBV29-1	NA
TGTGCCAGCAGTCCGACAGGGGCTAGCAATCAGCCCCAGCATTTT	CASSPTGASNQPQHF	few	TRBJ1-5	TRBV12-3/TRBV12-4	TRBD1
TGTGCCAGCAGCTTAACTCAGGGATTATCTCTCGAGCAGTACTTC	CASSLTQGLSLEQYF	NA	TRBJ2-7	TRBV7-6	NA
TGTGCCAGCGGGGCGGACACCGGGGAGCTGTTTTTT	CASGADTGELFF	NA	TRBJ2-2	TRBV18	NA
TGTGCCAGCAGCCAAGGTAGAACAGTCGGTGGCTACACCTTC	CASSQGRTVGGYTF	NA	TRBJ1-2	TRBV3-1	NA
TGCAGTGCTAGACAGGGGCACACTGAAGCTTTCTTT	CSARQGHTEAFF	few	TRBJ1-1	TRBV20-1	NA
TGCGCCAGTTACACAGGGATTTCAGATACGCAGTATTTT	CASYTGISDTQYF	few	TRBJ2-3	TRBV5-1	NA
TGTGCCAGCAGCTTCCAGAACAGGGGTGGAATCTACAATGAGCAGTTCTTC	CASSFQNRGGIYNEQFF	few	TRBJ2-1	TRBV6-1	TRBD1
TGCGCCAGCAGCTTTCAGGCTAGCGGGGCGTACAATGAGCAGTTCTTC	CASSFQASGAYNEQFF	many	TRBJ2-1	TRBV5-1	TRBD2
TGCAGTGCTTCAGACGGCCAAGAGACCCAGTACTTC	CSASDGQETQYF	NA	TRBJ2-5	TRBV20-1	NA
TGTGCCAGCAGCTTGGTGGAAGCGGGGGGGCGGGAGACCCAGTACTTC	CASSLVEAGGRETQYF	NA	TRBJ2-5	TRBV5-6	TRBD2
TGCGCCAGCAGCCAAGACGCGGGGTTGGCTTTCTTT	CASSQDAGLAFF	NA	TRBJ1-1	TRBV4-3	NA
TGTGCCAGCAGCCAAAACGAGGGCGGGTACCAAGAGACCCAGTACTTC	CASSQNEGGYQETQYF	few	TRBJ2-5	TRBV3-1	NA
TGTGCCAGCAGTTTAACTCTAGGAGGTGAGCAGTTCTTC	CASSLTLGGEQFF	NA	TRBJ2-1	TRBV27	NA